The source of this T cell receptor beta chain is a study of control samples from healthy donors and cancer patients. Only in-frame clones appear in the TCRdb table, and some are missing; sequencing was by immunoSEQ multiplex PCR. The repertoire includes 80,000 to 85,000 clones, 88% of them detected once, and around 5.7% sits in the top ten. Per the germline V gene, CDR1 is MNHEY and CDR2 is SVGAGI. The junction had 7 bases not matched to a gene; V was cut back by 4 bases and J by 8 bases. The CDR3 is made up of 14 amino acids. The genes are TRBV6-5 and TRBJ1-4; TRBD1 agrees at 7 bases. The TCR originated in a woman aged 50 to 60 in good health. The sample was blood. The CDR3 region has the DNA TGTGCCAGCAGTTCCGACAGGGTTGGGGAAAAACTGTTTTTT. This translates into CASSSDRVGEKLFF.